This TCR beta chain came from a study of T cells in Graves' hyperthyroidism and ophthalmopathy. Overall study findings and caveats: Also found in blood were most expanded thyroid clonotypes above 0.001.

The source material, RNA transcripts, was used to amplify TCR beta CDR3 regions. TCR CDR3 underwent first-round RT-PCR with the HTBI primer set. TCRdb re-called the multiplex PCR reads through MiXCR, storing one row per CDR3 protein. The top ten clones hold around 9.6% of a sample with more than 650,000 distinct CDR3 sequences, 14% of them seen once. The authors took PBMCs from 9.5 to 10 ml fresh peripheral blood. Trimming took 3 bases from V and 5 from J, leaving 22 bases between them. CDR3 length: 17 amino acids. Germline V gene data show CDR1 as MNHNS and CDR2 as SASEGT. On this clonotype itself: Its target is unknown.

Sequenced material: blood. This receptor was obtained from a woman under 30 with Graves' hyperthyroidism. The chain carries TRBV6-1 and TRBJ2-5; D might be TRBD2 (6 bases). CDR3 sequence reads: CASSDVEKGPAGETQYF. The DNA of the CDR3 is TGTGCCAGCAGTGACGTCGAGAAGGGACCCGCGGGGGAGACCCAGTACTTC.